A single sample is the source of the 10 T cell receptor beta chains below, sequenced in a study of blood T cell repertoires in COVID-19. Sequencing was performed with immunoSEQ multiplex PCR; in TCRdb, only in-frame clones are kept and a portion is missing. Of around 430,000 clones listed, approximately 90% are singletons. The sequenced sample consisted of PBMCs or T cells enriched from blood (not recorded which). The receptor set was obtained from a woman aged 45 to 65 who had recovered from COVID-19.

The rearrangement joins TRBV25-1 to TRBJ2-5, with 7 bases identical to TRBD2. The CDR3 has 15 amino acids. The V gene's germline CDR1 is MGHDK and CDR2 SYGVNS. The J segment lost 2 bases and the V segment lost 5 bases, leaving 8 bases of the junction unmatched. CDR3 sequence: CASSMGGGSQETQYF. CDR3 in DNA: TGTGCCAGCAGTATGGGCGGGGGTTCACAAGAGACCCAGTACTTC.

J is TRBJ1-4 and V is TRBV5-5; D call uncertain. The CDR3 is 14 amino acids. From germline, CDR1 is SGHKS and CDR2 YYEKEE (reference sequence). The V and J ends lost 4 bases and 2 bases respectively, with 9 bases between them. The CDR3 sequence: CASSIASTNEKLFF. CDR3 nucleotide sequence: TGTGCCAGCAGCATCGCGAGTACTAATGAAAAACTGTTTTTT.

The V gene is TRBV5-1, the J gene TRBJ1-3, with D possibly being TRBD1 (6 bases). This CDR3 comprises 15 residues. The ends were cut back, 0 bases at V and 2 bases at J, with 9 bases in the middle. CDR1 and CDR2 (germline): SGHRS, YFSETQ. CDR3 sequence: CASSLVQGPGNTIYF. The CDR3 coding sequence is TGCGCCAGCAGCTTGGTACAGGGCCCTGGAAACACCATATATTTT.

This clone was observed once. The chain carries TRBV28 and TRBJ1-5, with D possibly being TRBD1 (5 bases). Germline V gives CDR1 MDHEN, CDR2 SYDVKM. The ends were cut back, 3 bases at V and 6 bases at J, with 15 bases in the middle. The CDR3 runs 15 residues. CDR3 loop: CASSFGGLGAQPQHF. CDR3 DNA sequence: TGTGCCAGCAGTTTCGGGGGGTTAGGGGCTCAGCCCCAGCATTTT.

This chain connects TRBV7-2 to TRBJ1-4; 7 bases line up with TRBD1. The germline gives CDR1 SGHTA, CDR2 FQGNSA. The CDR3 covers 15 residues. V trimming: 3 bases; J trimming: 5 bases; junction bases outside the gene matches: 6. CDR3 amino acids: CASSFQGGENEKLFF. As DNA, the CDR3 is TGTGCCAGCAGCTTTCAAGGGGGCGAGAATGAAAAACTGTTTTTT. Full variable domain (remainder filled in from reference TRBV7-2 and TRBJ1-4): GAGVSQSPSNKVTEKGKDVELRCDPISGHTALYWYRQSLGQGLEFLIYFQGNSAPDKSGLPSDRFSAERTGGSVSTLTIQRTQQEDSAVYLCASSFQGGENEKLFFGSGTQLSVL.

V and J are TRBV5-8 and TRBJ2-1, with 9 positions matching TRBD1. J lost 8 bases, V lost 3 bases, and 6 bases had no gene match. CDR1 is SGHTS, CDR2 YDEGEE, per germline. The CDR3 is 14 residues long. In DNA, the CDR3 is TGTGCCAGCAGCTCCGGGACAGGGCTAGATGAGCAGTTCTTC. Residues: CASSSGTGLDEQFF.

This rearrangement joins TRBV2 to TRBJ2-1; possible D gene TRBD2, 5 bases. The V end was cut by 7 bases, the J end by 7 bases, with 26 bases between. The CDR3 length is 17 residues. Germline V gene data show CDR1 as SNHLY and CDR2 as FYNNEI. The CDR3 DNA sequence: TGTGCCAGCAAACGAAGGTTGTTTGAGGGCTCTAATAATGAGCAGTTCTTC. This translates into CASKRRLFEGSNNEQFF.

The V call is TRBV28, the J call TRBJ1-1; D not certain. CDR3 length equals 13 residues. The germline V gene has CDR1 MDHEN and CDR2 SYDVKM. Trimming left V 2 bases short and J 6 bases short, with 10 bases between. For the CDR3, the DNA is TGTGCCAGCAGTTTACATATCGGGGCTGAAGCTTTCTTT. The encoded protein is CASSLHIGAEAFF. The full variable domain, completed using reference TRBV28 and TRBJ1-1, is DVKVTQSSRYLVKRTGEKVFLECVQDMDHENMFWYRQDPGLGLRLIYFSYDVKMKEKGDIPEGYSVSREKKERFSLILESASTNQTSMYLCASSLHIGAEAFFGQGTRLTVV.

The V and J genes are TRBV4-1 and TRBJ2-5; tentatively, D is TRBD1 (6 bases). The V end was cut by 3 bases, the J end by 1 base, with 12 bases between. CDR1 MGHRA and CDR2 YSYEKL come from the germline V gene. CDR3 length: 15 amino acids. The CDR3 bases are TGCGCCAGCAGCCAGACCTGGGACACCCAAGAGACCCAGTACTTC. Amino acid sequence: CASSQTWDTQETQYF.

This clone was seen just once. The rearrangement uses TRBV11-2 and TRBJ1-5; 8 nucleotides line up with TRBD1. The germline V gene has CDR1 SGHAT and CDR2 FQNNGV. This CDR3 comprises 14 residues. The J segment lost 5 bases and the V segment lost 4 bases, leaving 4 bases of the junction unmatched. The CDR3 DNA reads as TGTGCCAGCAGCTCGGACAGGGAGGATCAGCCCCAGCATTTT. As protein: CASSSDREDQPQHF.